This T cell receptor beta chain derives from a study of blood T cell repertoires in COVID-19. Study-level background: Samples taken during acute and convalescent COVID-19 were collected in the United States, Italy and Spain. Nucleic acid was either cDNA or gDNA, and it came from T cells, B-cell-depleted T cells, or PBMCs.

In the original workflow: Amplification with reference gene primers provided the estimates of nucleated cell counts. This table comes from immunoSEQ multiplex PCR, and its TCRdb copy is limited to in-frame clones, with some not included. V, J and clone size are those of that table, while D and trimming were read from the DNA. The profile shows 100,000 to 120,000 clones, about 72% of them singletons. The CDR3 spans 18 residues. The ends were cut back, 7 bases at V and 0 bases at J, with 23 bases in the middle. Germline V gene lookup returns CDR1 KGHDR and CDR2 SFDVKD. This clone was seen once. This clonotype originated in a woman aged 60 to 75 with acute or convalescent COVID-19. The sequenced sample consisted of peripheral blood. The J gene is TRBJ1-2, the V gene TRBV24-1; the D gene is possibly TRBD1 (5 bases). CDR3: CATSSGGAGSLANYGYTF. CDR3 bases: TGTGCCACCAGCAGTGGAGGGGCAGGATCCTTAGCTAACTATGGCTACACCTTC.